This T cell receptor (beta chain) was sequenced for a study of cytomegalovirus exposure and HLA in healthy donors. General observations from the study: Sequencing depth roughly uniform across donors was assumed in presence/absence analyses. Reportedly, TCR beta sequences accurately predicted HLA-A and HLA-B alleles in most subjects. More than 150 TCR beta chains were listed as cytomegalovirus-associated.

For this clone: Its target is not known.

Both 60 Vbeta primers and 13 Jbeta primers went into the PCR. In the original analysis: Later reanalysis found tens of millions of unique TCR beta chains, around 10 million of them shared. TCRdb's copy holds only in-frame clones and misses some; the assay was immunoSEQ multiplex PCR. V, J and clone size were drawn from that table, and D and trimming were deduced from the DNA. This table has 150,000 to 200,000 clones, around three quarters appearing once. V trimming: 1 base; J trimming: 0 bases; junction bases outside the gene matches: 15. CDR1 is LNHDA, CDR2 SQIVND, per germline (reference sequence). The CDR3 contains 21 residues.

The origin of this receptor is a young woman in good health and CMV-seropositive. The sample taken for sequencing was PBMCs. The chain uses TRBV19 and TRBJ1-5; the match to TRBD1 covers 10 bases. The CDR3 spells CASSIGEGQGVGLYSNQPQHF. The CDR3 coding sequence is TGTGCCAGTAGTATAGGAGAAGGACAGGGGGTCGGCCTCTATAGCAATCAGCCCCAGCATTTT.